This paragraph covers one T cell receptor (beta chain) sequence. No antigen is known for it. Coverage ceases 3 residues before the CDR3 finishes, and the germline J gene fills in the end. Recipients received nonmyeloablative bone marrow transplants from related graft donors, with transient mixed chimerism. Thawed PBMCs were FACS-sorted into unstimulated CD4+CD25+CD127- regulatory T cells, CD4+CD25- non-regulatory cells, CD4 and CD8 cells. Data came from immunoSEQ multiplex PCR; TCRdb stores just in-frame clones and leaves some out. In all, the sample yields 30,000 to 40,000 clones. Germline values: CDR1 SGHTA, CDR2 FQGNSA. The V and J ends lost 4 bases and 5 bases respectively, with 14 bases between them. The CDR3 is 14 residues long. These data come from a study of Tregs in tolerant kidney transplant recipients. Overall study findings and caveats: Nucleotide sequences could not be compared across some patients' samples due to primer changes. Biological reproducibility was not directly addressed in this study. Donor-specific Treg expansion exceeded global Treg expansion in tolerant patients, suggesting antigen drive.

This chain links TRBV7-2 with TRBJ1-2, with D possibly matching TRBD1 (5 bases). This TCR was recovered from a human patient who received a combined kidney and bone marrow transplant. Some of the T cells may derive from the graft donor. The sequenced sample was CD4+ T cells from blood (PBMCs), obtained 24 months after the transplant. CDR3 region: CASSSTQGRYGYTF. CDR3 bases read: TGTGCCAGCAGCTCAACCCAGGGTCGGTATGGC.